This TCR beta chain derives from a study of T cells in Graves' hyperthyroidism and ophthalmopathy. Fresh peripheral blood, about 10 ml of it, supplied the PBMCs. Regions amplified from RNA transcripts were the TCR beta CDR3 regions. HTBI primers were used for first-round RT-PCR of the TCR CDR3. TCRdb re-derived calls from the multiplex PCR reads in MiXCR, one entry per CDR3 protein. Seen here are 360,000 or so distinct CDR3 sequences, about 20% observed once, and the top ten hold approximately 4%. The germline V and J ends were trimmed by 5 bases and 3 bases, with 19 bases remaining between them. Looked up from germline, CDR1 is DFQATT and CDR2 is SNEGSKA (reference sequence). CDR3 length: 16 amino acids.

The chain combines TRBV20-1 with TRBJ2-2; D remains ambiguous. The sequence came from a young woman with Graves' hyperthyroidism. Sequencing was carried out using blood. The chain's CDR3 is CSAVLASSWDTGELFF. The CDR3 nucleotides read TGCAGTGCTGTCCTCGCCTCCTCCTGGGACACCGGGGAGCTGTTTTTT.